A single sample gave rise to the 19 T cell receptor beta chains below, sequenced in a study of T cells in Graves' hyperthyroidism and ophthalmopathy (dated by TCRdb to between 2018 and 2021). Libraries were made using multiplex PCR. For sequencing, an Illumina HiSeq 2000 was employed. Amplification of TCR beta CDR3 regions was carried out from RNA transcripts. For the first round of RT-PCR on the TCR CDR3, the HTBI primer set was used together with the Qiagen OneStep RT-PCR kit. TCRdb handled the public reads itself, with Q25 trimming in fastp and clone calling in MiXCR, and kept productive beta chains. Each CDR3 protein appears once, grouped with its most common genes and DNA. A total of 270,000 or so distinct CDR3 sequences appear in this sample, roughly 15% of them only once. Around 31% of the sample is held by the ten biggest clonotypes. The source material was blood. These receptors were obtained from a woman aged 45-65 years with Graves' hyperthyroidism that later progressed to Graves' ophthalmopathy.

The genes are TRBV28 and TRBJ2-7; a weak D match, TRBD1 (6 bases). The CDR3 runs 16 residues. Germline V gene sequence: CDR1 MDHEN, CDR2 SYDVKM. V shed 3 bases and J shed 2 bases, with 17 bases lying between them. The CDR3 sequence: CASSFPRTVGTYEQYF. The CDR3, as DNA: TGTGCCAGCAGTTTCCCTCGGACAGTGGGAACCTACGAGCAGTACTTC.

This clonotype appeared once. The rearrangement uses TRBV28 and TRBJ1-5, with 7 positions matching TRBD1. This CDR3 contains 18 residues. Trimming took 3 bases from V and 0 from J; bases not matched to a gene: 11. Germline CDR1 and CDR2: MDHEN and SYDVKM. CDR3 sequence: CASSLGGDSIYSNQPQHF. The DNA for the CDR3 is TGTGCCAGCAGTTTGGGGGGGGACAGTATCTATAGCAATCAGCCCCAGCATTTT. Full variable domain (outside the CDR3, taken from reference TRBV28 and TRBJ1-5): DVKVTQSSRYLVKRTGEKVFLECVQDMDHENMFWYRQDPGLGLRLIYFSYDVKMKEKGDIPEGYSVSREKKERFSLILESASTNQTSMYLCASSLGGDSIYSNQPQHFGDGTRLSIL.

Many counts were recorded for this clonotype. The chain has TRBV2 and TRBJ2-1, with D possibly being TRBD2 (5 bases). Germline CDR1 reads SNHLY; CDR2 reads FYNNEI. This CDR3 region has 13 residues. The V end was cut by 5 bases, the J end by 5 bases, with 10 bases between. The DNA for the CDR3 is TGTGCCAGCAGTTTCGGACTTAACAATGAGCAGTTCTTC. Amino acids: CASSFGLNNEQFF.

In this sample, this clonotype turned up many times. The chain carries TRBV5-1 and TRBJ2-7; TRBD2 matches at 8 bases. This CDR3 has 15 residues. CDR1 SGHRS and CDR2 YFSETQ come from the germline V gene. After removal of 3 bases from V and 2 bases from J, the junction contained 7 bases not matched to a gene. CDR3 coding DNA: TGCGCCAGCAGCTCAGCCACGGGAGGGACCTACGAGCAGTACTTC. This sequence encodes CASSSATGGTYEQYF. Variable domain in full (rest from reference TRBV5-1 and TRBJ2-7): KAGVTQTPRYLIKTRGQQVTLSCSPISGHRSVSWYQQTPGQGLQFLFEYFSETQRNKGNFPGRFSGRQFSNSRSEMNVSTLELGDSALYLCASSSATGGTYEQYFGPGTRLTVT.

This clonotype has at least ten counts. The chain has TRBV4-1 and TRBJ2-7; D may correspond to TRBD1 or TRBD2 (5 bases each). The CDR3 is 16 amino acids. Germline CDR1 reads MGHRA; CDR2 reads YSYEKL. Trimming left V 3 bases short and J 1 base short, with 16 bases between. Here the CDR3 reads CASSQPGRGLSYEQYF. The CDR3 coding sequence is TGCGCCAGCAGCCAGCCGGGACGGGGCCTTTCCTACGAGCAGTACTTC.

The chain couples TRBV7-6 to TRBJ1-4, with TRBD1 matching 9 bases. The CDR3 sequence is 17 residues long. With 4 bases clipped from V and 7 bases from J, the junction kept 13 bases outside the gene matches. Germline V gene lookup returns CDR1 SGHVS and CDR2 FNYEAQ. The CDR3 loop is CASSSRITGGEAEKLFF. CDR3 DNA sequence: TGTGCCAGCAGCTCTAGGATTACAGGGGGCGAGGCTGAAAAACTGTTTTTT.

In its sample, this clonotype was seen many times. The rearrangement joins TRBV5-5 to TRBJ2-1; possible D gene TRBD1, 6 bases. The CDR3 runs to 14 residues. The V and J ends lost 4 bases and 4 bases respectively, with 12 bases between them. Germline values: CDR1 SGHKS, CDR2 YYEKEE (reference sequence). CDR3 in amino acids: CASSQDGTYNEQFF. The CDR3 bases are TGTGCCAGCAGCCAGGACGGGACATACAATGAGCAGTTCTTC.

The table lists this clonotype with many counts. The chain uses TRBV6-1 and TRBJ2-7, with unresolved D. The V and J ends lost 5 bases and 1 base respectively, with 9 bases between them. Germline V CDR1 and CDR2: MNHNS, SASEGT. The CDR3 sequence is 13 residues long. The CDR3 DNA reads as TGTGCCAGCAGTTTTTCGGAGTCCTACGAGCAGTACTTC. This translates into CASSFSESYEQYF.

This clonotype has ten or more counts. This chain uses TRBV13 with TRBJ2-1, with TRBD2 as a possible D gene (5 bases). Germline CDR1 PRHDT, CDR2 FYEKMQ (reference sequence). The CDR3 is 16 amino acids. Trimming left V 2 bases short and J 0 bases short, with 11 bases between. The CDR3 protein is CASSLREFGSYNEQFF. The DNA for the CDR3 is TGTGCCAGCAGCTTAAGGGAGTTCGGCTCCTACAATGAGCAGTTCTTC.

This clonotype has ten or more counts. The chain employs TRBV18 and TRBJ2-5; D perhaps matches TRBD2 (5 bases). Between the trimmed V and J ends, which lost 3 bases and 5 bases, there was a span of 10 bases. Germline V lookup: CDR1 KGHSH, CDR2 LQKENI. CDR3 size: 13 residues. The CDR3 DNA is TGTGCCAGCTCACCGAGGGTCCGGGAGACCCAGTACTTC. This gives the protein CASSPRVRETQYF.

This clonotype was recorded many times. The chain uses TRBV5-1 and TRBJ2-5; 7 bases map to TRBD2. CDR1 is SGHRS, CDR2 YFSETQ, per germline. V shed 4 bases and J 4 bases; nucleotides not matched to a gene: 13. The CDR3 is 16 residues long. The CDR3 DNA is TGCGCCAGCAGCCCCGGGGAGGGGCCAGCGGGAGAGACCCAGTACTTC. This translates into CASSPGEGPAGETQYF.

This clonotype was recorded at least ten times. DNA for the CDR3: TGCAGTGCCGCAGGGGGTCTCACAGATACGCAGTATTTT. Its protein is CSAAGGLTDTQYF. The chain recombines TRBV20-1 with TRBJ2-3; 7 bases match TRBD1. This CDR3 comprises 13 residues. CDR1 and CDR2 (germline): DFQATT, SNEGSKA (reference sequence). The V and J ends lost 6 bases and 2 bases, in that order; junction bases with no gene match: 5.

This clonotype was counted ten times or more. The rearrangement joins TRBV2 to TRBJ2-1; D not certain. V lost 8 bases and J 8 bases, leaving 7 bases between the germline ends. This CDR3 has 10 residues. CDR1 SNHLY and CDR2 FYNNEI come from the germline V gene. CDR3 bases: TGTGCCAGCTCTTACGATGAGCAGTTCTTC. It is translated as CASSYDEQFF.

In its sample, this clonotype was seen many times. The gene calls are TRBV24-1 and TRBJ1-5; D is ambiguous. The ends were cut back, 9 bases at V and 5 bases at J, with 7 bases in the middle. Germline values: CDR1 KGHDR, CDR2 SFDVKD. The CDR3 has 11 amino acids. In nucleotides, the CDR3 is TGTGCCACCGGAGATTATCAGCCCCAGCATTTT. This sequence encodes CATGDYQPQHF.

The J gene is TRBJ1-2, the V gene TRBV7-9; D may be TRBD1 (5 bases). The CDR3 sequence is 15 residues long. V dropped 4 bases and J dropped 2 bases, with 14 bases sitting between them. Germline CDR1 and CDR2: SEHNR and FQNEAQ (reference sequence). The CDR3 sequence: CASSYRGEGNYGYTF. Written as DNA, the CDR3 is TGTGCCAGCAGCTACCGAGGGGAAGGAAACTATGGCTACACCTTC.

This clonotype was seen a handful of times. This rearrangement joins TRBV12-3 or TRBV12-4 to TRBJ1-6; unclear D gene. The ends were cut back, 7 bases at V and 3 bases at J, with 13 bases in the middle. This CDR3 is built from 15 residues. DNA for the CDR3: TGTGCCAGCACCCTAGGCAGTTACTATAATTCACCCCTCCACTTT. This gives the protein CASTLGSYYNSPLHF.

The chain is built from TRBV13 and TRBJ2-1; D tentatively reads TRBD1 or TRBD2 (5 bases each). CDR1 PRHDT and CDR2 FYEKMQ come from the germline V gene (reference sequence). V was cut by 5 bases and J by 4 bases, with 12 bases left in between. CDR3 length: 14 amino acids. In DNA form, the CDR3 reads TGTGCCAGCAGCCGAGGGGCCCCGTACAATGAGCAGTTCTTC. This gives the protein CASSRGAPYNEQFF.

The sample holds many counts of this clonotype. The rearrangement uses TRBV12-3 or TRBV12-4 and TRBJ1-2; possible D gene TRBD1, 5 bases. V was shortened by 7 bases and J by 6 bases, with 18 bases between the two germline ends. This CDR3 comprises 14 residues. The CDR3 sequence is CASTSWMGTDGYTF. In nucleotides, the CDR3 is TGTGCCAGCACCAGCTGGATGGGGACCGATGGCTACACCTTC.

Ten or more counts support this clonotype. The chain uses TRBV5-1 and TRBJ2-7; D is possibly TRBD1 (5 bases). The CDR3 totals 14 residues. CDR1 and CDR2 (germline): SGHRS, YFSETQ. V lost 0 bases and J lost 11, with 18 bases in between. Written as DNA, the CDR3 is TGCGCCAGCAGCTTGGCCAATCAGGACACCCAGAAGTACTTC. This encodes CASSLANQDTQKYF.